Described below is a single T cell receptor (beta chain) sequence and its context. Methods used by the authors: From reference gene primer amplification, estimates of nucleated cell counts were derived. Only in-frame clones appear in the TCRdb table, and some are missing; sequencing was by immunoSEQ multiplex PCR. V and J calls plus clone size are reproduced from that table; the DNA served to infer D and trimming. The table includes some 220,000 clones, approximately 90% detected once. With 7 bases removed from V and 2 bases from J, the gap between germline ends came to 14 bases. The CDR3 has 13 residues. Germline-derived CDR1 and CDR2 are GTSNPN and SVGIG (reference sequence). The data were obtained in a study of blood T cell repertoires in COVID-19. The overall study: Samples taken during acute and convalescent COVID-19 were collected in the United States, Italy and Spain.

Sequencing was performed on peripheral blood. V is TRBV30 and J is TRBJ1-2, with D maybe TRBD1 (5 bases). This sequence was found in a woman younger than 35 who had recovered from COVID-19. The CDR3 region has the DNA TGTGCCTACCAGGACCCAGGGAACTATGGCTACACCTTC. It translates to CAYQDPGNYGYTF.